The 7 T cell receptor beta chains below were found in one sample sequenced in a study of blood T cell repertoires in COVID-19. Measured with immunoSEQ multiplex PCR; TCRdb has only the in-frame clones, and not every one. This table holds tens of thousands of clones, about 74% found once. The sequencing input was peripheral blood. All receptors derive from a human donor in a cohort sampled during active COVID-19.

The genes are TRBV6-2 or TRBV6-3 and TRBJ1-5, with D perhaps matching TRBD1 (5 bases). CDR1 MNHEY and CDR2 SVGEGT come from the germline V gene. This CDR3 has 15 amino acids. Trimming took off 2 bases at V and 5 bases at J, with 13 bases between the two ends. The CDR3 DNA follows: TGTGCCAGCAGTTACGCCGGAAAAGGGGATCAGCCCCAGCATTTT. This encodes CASSYAGKGDQPQHF.

The chain joins TRBV15 to TRBJ1-1; the D is unclear. CDR1 LNHNV and CDR2 YYDKDF come from the germline V gene (reference sequence). V lost 0 bases, J lost 1 base, and 9 bases lay in between. The CDR3 has 15 amino acids. This CDR3 reads CATSRDLGGNTEAFF. For the CDR3, the DNA is TGTGCCACCAGCAGAGATTTAGGAGGGAACACTGAAGCTTTCTTT.

This chain links TRBV29-1 with TRBJ2-1; 13 bases align to TRBD2. The length of the CDR3 is 13 residues. Germline loops: CDR1 SQVTM, CDR2 ANQGSEA. After removal of 6 bases from V and 7 bases from J, the junction contained 3 bases not matched to a gene. Here the CDR3 reads CSVLTSGGNEQFF. CDR3 nucleotides: TGCAGCGTGCTGACTAGCGGGGGGAATGAGCAGTTCTTC.

V is TRBV6-2 or TRBV6-3 and J is TRBJ1-1; 8 positions match TRBD1. V gave up 7 bases and J gave up 4 bases; unmatched junction bases: 8. The CDR3 totals 14 residues. CDR1 is MNHEY and CDR2 is SVGEGT in the germline V gene. The CDR3 sequence is CASTPDRVTTEAFF. The DNA of the CDR3 is TGTGCCAGCACCCCGGACAGGGTCACCACTGAAGCTTTCTTT.

V usage is TRBV2 and J usage is TRBJ1-1; D unresolved. V lost 6 bases and J 1 base, leaving 3 bases between the germline ends. CDR3 size: 11 residues. Germline-derived CDR1 and CDR2 are SNHLY and FYNNEI. The CDR3 protein is CASRANTEAFF. CDR3 bases: TGTGCCAGCAGGGCGAACACTGAAGCTTTCTTT.

V is TRBV19 and J is TRBJ2-7; 16 positions match TRBD2. Germline V gene sequence: CDR1 LNHDA, CDR2 SQIVND (reference sequence). The CDR3 spans 18 residues. With 4 bases clipped from V and 6 bases from J, the junction kept 12 bases outside the gene matches. The chain's CDR3 is CASSTGLAGGPQISEQYF. The CDR3 DNA reads as TGTGCCAGTAGTACGGGACTAGCGGGAGGGCCTCAGATTTCCGAGCAGTACTTC.

The chain is built from TRBV4-2 and TRBJ2-1; 7 bases align to TRBD2. This CDR3 is 17 amino acids long. Germline V gene lookup returns CDR1 LGHNA and CDR2 YNFKEQ. The V and J ends lost 0 bases and 7 bases, in that order; junction bases with no gene match: 12. CDR3 sequence reads: CASSQDLTGGLGNEQFF. The CDR3 region has the DNA TGTGCCAGCAGCCAAGACCTGACGGGAGGCTTGGGTAATGAGCAGTTCTTC.